This T cell receptor beta chain was retrieved from a study of control samples from healthy donors and cancer patients (TCRdb year 2020). Libraries were made using the immunoSEQ multiplex PCR assay. TCRdb holds this immuneACCESS table with in-frame rearrangements only. Some clones are missing; in checked studies, unresolved V genes explain under half, and the rest has no known cause. This sample lists over 150,000 clones; about 94% were detected once. The ten most abundant clones make up about 15% of the sample. This clone was detected only once. It lacks a known antigen. The input lacks base qualities; no much larger clone sits a single base away. The receptor's source is a man aged 60 to 69 with colorectal cancer. The sequencing input was PBMCs.

The base sequence is TGTGCCAGCAACCGGGCGGGGGGCTCCTACAATGAGCAGTTCTTC. Translated, this is CASNRAGGSYNEQFF. This chain joins TRBV2 to TRBJ2-1, and TRBD2 aligns with 8 junction nucleotides. V has 7 bases trimmed and J has 0 bases trimmed; junction bases matching no gene number 5. Including cysteine and phenylalanine, the CDR3 has 15 amino acids. Only CDR3 DNA is held: 45 bases, read in frame from base 1. CDR1 and CDR2, looked up from the germline V gene, are SNHLY and FYNNEI. This CDR3, with the reference TRBV2 and TRBJ2-1 proteins standing in past its ends, gives the full variable domain EPEVTQTPSHQVTQMGQEVILRCVPISNHLYFYWYRQILGQKVEFLVSFYNNEISEKSEIFDDQFSVERPDGSNFTLKIRSTKLEDSAMYFCASNRAGGSYNEQFFGPGTRLTVL.